The next 5 T cell receptor beta chains were all read from a single sample in a study of OX40 agonist ivuxolimab in advanced cancers. Clones were sequenced by immunoSEQ multiplex PCR, and TCRdb holds only the in-frame ones, with some missing. The table includes some 45,000 clones, about 89% detected once. The sequencing used CD4+ or CD8+ T cells sorted from blood, collected in a trial of the OX40 agonist ivuxolimab. These receptor sequences come from an adult with an advanced solid tumor such as melanoma, head and neck, liver or kidney cancer.

This chain links TRBV6-1 with TRBJ2-7, with D hard to call. The V end was cut by 2 bases, the J end by 4 bases, with 21 bases between. The CDR3 loop spans 17 amino acids. Germline CDR1 reads MNHNS; CDR2 reads SASEGT. The CDR3 loop is CASSEFADTVPNYEQYF. CDR3 bases: TGTGCCAGCAGTGAATTTGCAGACACGGTACCGAATTACGAGCAGTACTTC.

This sequence joins TRBV6-6 and TRBJ2-7; D gene unclear. CDR1 MNHNY and CDR2 SVGAGI come from the germline V gene (reference sequence). The germline V and J ends were trimmed by 4 bases and 3 bases, with 7 bases remaining between them. The CDR3 is 12 amino acids. CDR3 in amino acids: CASSSTDYEQYF. The CDR3 bases are TGTGCCAGCAGTTCGACCGACTACGAGCAGTACTTC.

The V gene is TRBV19, the J gene TRBJ2-7; 7 positions agree with TRBD1. Trimming took 6 bases from V and 0 from J; bases not matched to a gene: 2. Germline assignment: CDR1 LNHDA and CDR2 SQIVND (reference sequence). The CDR3 length is 13 residues. CDR3 amino acids: CASSRQGSYEQYF. Written as DNA, the CDR3 is TGTGCCAGTAGCCGACAGGGCTCCTACGAGCAGTACTTC.

The table lists this clone with a count of one. The chain is built from TRBV9 and TRBJ2-1; no clear D. Germline V lookup: CDR1 SGDLS, CDR2 YYNGEE. Trimming pared 2 bases from V and 8 bases from J, leaving 14 bases between. This CDR3 spans 14 amino acids. The CDR3: CASSVSHNLHEQFF. The CDR3 nucleotides are TGTGCCAGCAGCGTCTCACATAACTTACATGAGCAGTTCTTC. The entire variable domain, with the rest obtained from reference TRBV9 and TRBJ2-1, is as follows: DSGVTQTPKHLITATGQRVTLRCSPRSGDLSVYWYQQSLDQGLQFLIQYYNGEERAKGNILERFSAQQFPDLHSELNLSSLELGDSALYFCASSVSHNLHEQFFGPGTRLTVL.

The V and J genes are TRBV2 and TRBJ1-2, with TRBD1 as a possible D gene (6 bases). The CDR3 contains 18 residues. The V end lost 4 bases, the J end lost 4 bases, and 25 bases lay between the germline ends. Germline V gene lookup returns CDR1 SNHLY and CDR2 FYNNEI. The CDR3 DNA reads TGTGCCAGCAGTGGGGACATAGCGGCGGGGGGGGTCCTCTATGGCTACACCTTC. Amino acid sequence: CASSGDIAAGGVLYGYTF.